This is a list of T cell receptor beta chains from one sample in a study of vaccination and CD4 T cells after COVID-19. These receptors' antigens are unknown. TCRdb reanalysed the PCR reads using MiXCR and keeps one entry per CDR3 protein. In the table there are 15,000 to 16,000 distinct CDR3 sequences, around 66% of which are singletons. The sample was CD4+ T cells from blood, cultured in vitro. These receptors all stem from a human donor who had recovered from COVID-19. Both conserved end residues are part of each CDR3. A D gene is named only where the DNA matches it firmly. Some rows have no size entry. The others give once, few or many, or a class for an expanded clone.

d_call | cdr3_length | j_call | clone_size | v_call | cdr3_aa | cdr3_nt
. | 15 | TRBJ1-1 | . | TRBV6-2/TRBV6-3 | CASSYGGIGNTEAFF | TGTGCCAGCAGTTACGGGGGGATAGGGAACACTGAAGCTTTCTTT
. | 14 | TRBJ2-5 | . | TRBV24-1 | CATSRDGGRETQYF | TGTGCCACCAGCCGGGACGGAGGTCGGGAGACCCAGTACTTC
. | 15 | TRBJ1-5 | . | TRBV20-1 | CSARVGGVQSQPQHF | TGCAGTGCTAGAGTGGGGGGGGTTCAAAGCCAGCCCCAGCATTTT
. | 17 | TRBJ1-1 | . | TRBV6-1 | CASRERLGPALNTEAFF | TGTGCCAGCAGAGAGAGATTGGGACCCGCCCTGAACACTGAAGCTTTCTTT
. | 13 | TRBJ1-5 | . | TRBV28 | CASSPTLGQPQHF | TGTGCCAGCAGCCCGACTTTGGGGCAGCCCCAGCATTTT
TRBD2 | 16 | TRBJ2-7 | . | TRBV19 | CASSMGLASQPYEQYF | TGTGCCAGTAGTATGGGACTAGCCTCCCAACCCTACGAGCAGTACTTC
TRBD1 | 13 | TRBJ1-2 | . | TRBV2 | CASNPQGAGGYTF | TGTGCCAGCAACCCACAGGGGGCTGGTGGCTACACCTTC
TRBD2 | 15 | TRBJ2-3 | . | TRBV7-2 | CASSPTGTMIGTQYF | TGTGCCAGCAGCCCGACCGGGACTATGATTGGAACGCAGTATTTT
TRBD1 | 14 | TRBJ1-5 | few | TRBV27 | CASSLRQGYQPQHF | TGTGCCAGCAGTTTACGACAGGGGTATCAGCCCCAGCATTTT
. | 14 | TRBJ2-3 | . | TRBV6-4 | CASSARWGTDTQYF | TGTGCCAGCAGTGCACGCTGGGGAACAGATACGCAGTATTTT
. | 17 | TRBJ1-2 | . | TRBV4-2 | CASSQAWGPQKNYGYTF | TGTGCCAGCAGCCAAGCATGGGGGCCGCAAAAGAACTATGGCTACACCTTC
TRBD1 | 12 | TRBJ1-5 | few | TRBV10-2 | CASGTGGQPQHF | TGCGCCAGCGGGACAGGGGGTCAGCCCCAGCATTTT
. | 13 | TRBJ2-5 | . | TRBV7-2 | CASSLLREETQYF | TGTGCCAGCAGCTTATTACGGGAAGAGACCCAGTACTTC
. | 12 | TRBJ1-2 | . | TRBV20-1 | CSAYSGVGGYTF | TGCAGTGCTTACTCAGGGGTGGGTGGCTACACCTTC
. | 14 | TRBJ2-7 | . | TRBV7-2 | CASSRRTPSYEQYF | TGTGCCAGCAGCCGAAGGACACCCTCCTACGAGCAGTACTTC
. | 15 | TRBJ1-2 | . | TRBV6-1 | CASTPGRGGIWEYTF | TGTGCCAGCACCCCGGGACGGGGCGGCATATGGGAGTACACCTTC
TRBD1 | 16 | TRBJ1-3 | . | TRBV27 | CASSSPTGWDGNTIYF | TGTGCCAGCAGTTCCCCGACAGGGTGGGATGGAAACACCATATATTTT
TRBD1 | 13 | TRBJ2-7 | . | TRBV2 | CASSADRGYEQYF | TGTGCCAGCAGCGCGGACAGGGGCTACGAGCAGTACTTC
. | 13 | TRBJ1-2 | few | TRBV7-3 | CASSSDSNYGYTF | TGTGCCAGCAGCTCCGACAGCAACTATGGCTACACCTTC
. | 14 | TRBJ2-2 | . | TRBV20-1 | CSAMTGLGAGELFF | TGCAGTGCCATGACGGGGTTGGGCGCCGGGGAGCTGTTTTTT
. | 14 | TRBJ2-5 | once | TRBV24-1 | CATSDPGAGETQYF | TGTGCCACCAGTGACCCGGGGGCGGGAGAGACCCAGTACTTC
TRBD2 | 18 | TRBJ2-5 | . | TRBV28 | CASSFTWLAGRDQETQYF | TGTGCCAGCAGTTTCACCTGGCTAGCGGGAAGGGACCAAGAGACCCAGTACTTC
. | 16 | TRBJ1-6 | . | TRBV6-2/TRBV6-3 | CARPQEGRTYNSPLHF | TGTGCCAGGCCTCAAGAGGGGCGCACTTATAATTCACCCCTCCACTTT
. | 16 | TRBJ2-3 | . | TRBV21-1 | CASSKGRRGWADTQYF | TGTGCCAGCAGCAAAGGTAGGAGGGGCTGGGCAGATACGCAGTATTTT
. | 14 | TRBJ1-6 | . | TRBV7-3 | CASRQGPGNSPLHF | TGTGCCAGCAGGCAGGGGCCTGGGAACTCACCCCTCCACTTT
. | 12 | TRBJ2-5 | . | TRBV20-1 | CSAHRSQETQYF | TGCAGTGCTCACAGATCCCAAGAGACCCAGTACTTC
. | 15 | TRBJ1-3 | . | TRBV27 | CASSRTGDSGNTIYF | TGTGCCAGCAGCAGAACGGGGGACTCTGGAAACACCATATATTTT
. | 15 | TRBJ1-5 | . | TRBV6-2/TRBV6-3 | CASSYASGWSQPQHF | TGTGCCAGCAGTTACGCCTCAGGATGGAGTCAGCCCCAGCATTTT
. | 16 | TRBJ1-1 | . | TRBV28 | CASSAAGTPIRTEAFF | TGTGCCAGCAGTGCCGCCGGGACCCCCATTAGGACTGAAGCTTTCTTT
. | 14 | TRBJ1-5 | . | TRBV6-1 | CASSDTAAARPQHF | TGTGCCAGCAGTGATACGGCAGCCGCTCGGCCCCAGCATTTT
. | 16 | TRBJ1-2 | few | TRBV27 | CASSAYGPQANYGYTF | TGTGCCAGCAGCGCCTACGGACCGCAAGCTAACTATGGCTACACCTTC